This TCR beta chain was captured by sequencing in a study of cytomegalovirus exposure and HLA in healthy donors. Study-level points and caveats: In an earlier analysis, about 87% or about 30%: the productive usage of most TCR beta V segments.

This clone is a singleton in its sample. Its specificity is not known. Primers: 60 Vbeta forward and 13 Jbeta reverse. Measured with immunoSEQ multiplex PCR; TCRdb has only the in-frame clones, and not every one. The repertoire holds some 200,000 clones, over 75% seen once, with around 3.1% in the top ten. The germline gives CDR1 GTSNPN, CDR2 SVGIG (reference sequence). The CDR3 is made up of 14 amino acids. J gave up 9 bases and V 3 bases, and 8 bases lay outside the gene matches. V is TRBV30 and J is TRBJ1-4, with 9 bases identical to TRBD1. This clonotype was sampled from a female donor in good health and CMV-seronegative. The sequencing sample was made of PBMCs. CDR3: CAWRETGGTKKLFF. The CDR3 DNA reads TGTGCCTGGAGGGAGACAGGGGGGACTAAAAAACTGTTTTTT.